Below, 13 T cell receptor beta chains from the same sample are listed, as sequenced in a study of T cell changes during pregnancy in multiple sclerosis. Here immunoSEQ multiplex PCR was the method, and the copy in TCRdb shows in-frame clones only, minus some. The sample has about 22,000 clones; 75% to 95% are singletons. The input for sequencing was CD4+ T cells from peripheral blood mononuclear cells, taken in the third trimester of pregnancy. The receptors originated from a female donor with multiple sclerosis, enrolled in a pregnancy study.

The chain carries TRBV7-2 and TRBJ1-3; no definite D call. The CDR3 consists of 14 residues. Germline V gene data show CDR1 as SGHTA and CDR2 as FQGNSA. The V end lost 1 base, the J end lost 6 bases, and 10 bases lay between the germline ends. The CDR3 protein is CASSLDLRKNTIYF. The CDR3 DNA is TGTGCCAGCAGCTTAGATCTGCGGAAAAACACCATATATTTT. Using reference TRBV7-2 and TRBJ1-3 for the parts outside the CDR3, the full variable domain is GAGVSQSPSNKVTEKGKDVELRCDPISGHTALYWYRQSLGQGLEFLIYFQGNSAPDKSGLPSDRFSAERTGGSVSTLTIQRTQQEDSAVYLCASSLDLRKNTIYFGEGSWLTVV.

The CDR3, as DNA: TGCGCCAGCAGCCCAGGACAGGGGTTCGGGGAGCAGTACTTC. Translated, it gives CASSPGQGFGEQYF. V usage is TRBV5-1 and J usage is TRBJ2-7; 9 bases align to TRBD1. Germline V CDR1 and CDR2: SGHRS, YFSETQ. Trimming cost V 4 bases and J 7 bases; bases outside gene matches: 9. This CDR3 has 14 amino acids.

By frequency in the sample, this clone is medium-sized. The chain combines TRBV5-4 with TRBJ1-1, with D hard to call. Per germline, CDR1 SGHNT and CDR2 YYREEE (reference sequence). Between the trimmed V and J ends, which lost 4 bases and 6 bases, there was a span of 13 bases. The length of the CDR3 is 13 residues. Here the CDR3 reads CASSQEDAAEAFF. The CDR3 DNA follows: TGTGCCAGCAGCCAGGAGGACGCGGCTGAAGCTTTCTTT. The full variable domain, in which reference TRBV5-4 and TRBJ1-1 provide the parts outside the CDR3, is ETGVTQSPTHLIKTRGQQVTLRCSSQSGHNTVSWYQQALGQGPQFIFQYYREEENGRGNFPPRFSGLQFPNYSSELNVNALELDDSALYLCASSQEDAAEAFFGQGTRLTVV.

V usage is TRBV7-2 and J usage is TRBJ1-2; D might be TRBD1 (6 bases). There are 14 residues in the CDR3. V lost 1 base to trimming and J lost 1 base, with 7 bases between them. From germline, CDR1 is SGHTA and CDR2 FQGNSA. The CDR3 region is CASSLDRDNYGYTF. DNA of the CDR3: TGTGCCAGCAGCTTAGACAGGGATAACTATGGCTACACCTTC.

This clone has only one observation. The CDR3 loop reads CASRMRRGKAFF. The CDR3, as DNA: TGCGCCAGCAGGATGAGGAGAGGGAAAGCTTTCTTT. This chain joins TRBV10-1 and TRBJ1-1; D is unresolved. V lost 6 bases and J lost 9, with 14 bases in between. From germline, CDR1 is WNHNN and CDR2 SYGVQD (reference sequence). The CDR3 is 12 amino acids.

The J gene is TRBJ1-1, the V gene TRBV29-1; TRBD1 matches 11 bases. Per germline, CDR1 SQVTM and CDR2 ANQGSEA. V trimming: 6 bases; J trimming: 6 bases; junction bases outside the gene matches: 6. The CDR3 contains 13 residues. The CDR3: CSVGQGATPEAFF. The CDR3 nucleotides read TGCAGCGTAGGACAGGGGGCGACCCCTGAAGCTTTCTTT.

The V gene is TRBV18, the J gene TRBJ1-2; 9 bases are a match to TRBD1. The CDR3 is 15 amino acids. After removal of 3 bases from V and 6 bases from J, the junction contained 8 bases not matched to a gene. The germline V gene encodes CDR1 KGHSH and CDR2 LQKENI. The CDR3 is CASSPLGQGRNGYTF. CDR3 DNA sequence: TGTGCCAGCTCACCCTTGGGACAGGGCAGGAATGGCTACACCTTC.

This CDR3 reads CASSLEQYNSPLHF. CDR3 bases: TGTGCCAGCAGCTTAGAACAGTATAATTCACCCCTCCACTTT. J is TRBJ1-6 and V is TRBV7-9; D gene uncertain. CDR3 length: 14 amino acids. Germline V lookup: CDR1 SEHNR, CDR2 FQNEAQ (reference sequence). V was pared by 1 base and J by 4 bases, with 5 bases between. The entire variable domain, with the rest obtained from reference TRBV7-9 and TRBJ1-6, is as follows: DTGVSQNPRHKITKRGQNVTFRCDPISEHNRLYWYRQTLGQGPEFLTYFQNEAQLEKSRLLSDRFSAERPKGSFSTLEIQRTEQGDSAMYLCASSLEQYNSPLHFGNGTRLTVT.

The J gene is TRBJ1-1, the V gene TRBV6-1; tentative D call: TRBD1 (5 bases). Germline lookup yields CDR1 MNHNS and CDR2 SASEGT. The V end was cut by 6 bases, the J end by 6 bases, with 20 bases between. This CDR3 is built from 15 residues. The CDR3 DNA reads TGTGCCAGCAGCTCCCTGGGGAGGGGATTATCTGAAGCTTTCTTT. It specifies CASSSLGRGLSEAFF.

V is TRBV18 and J is TRBJ2-1; D may be TRBD2 (6 bases). V was clipped by 0 bases and J by 9 bases, with 18 bases between them. This CDR3 is 16 amino acids long. Germline-derived CDR1 and CDR2 are KGHSH and LQKENI. CDR3 in DNA: TGTGCCAGCTCACCACCGGTCCAGGGTTGGGGAGGTGAGCAGTTCTTC. This translates into CASSPPVQGWGGEQFF.

This clone was observed a few times. The chain combines TRBV5-6 with TRBJ2-7, with TRBD1 matching 9 bases. Germline values: CDR1 SGHDT, CDR2 YYEEEE. There are 15 residues in the CDR3. After removal of 4 bases from V and 3 bases from J, the junction contained 8 bases not matched to a gene. DNA of the CDR3: TGTGCCAGCAGCAAGGGGCCGGGACAGGGCTACGAGCAGTACTTC. Protein product: CASSKGPGQGYEQYF.

The chain joins TRBV27 to TRBJ2-3; 7 nucleotides agree with TRBD2. The CDR3 has 14 amino acids. V gave up 3 bases and J gave up 5 bases; unmatched junction bases: 5. CDR1 MNHEY and CDR2 SMNVEV come from the germline V gene (reference sequence). CDR3 sequence (DNA): TGTGCCAGCAGTTTGACGGGGGGTGGAGATACGCAGTATTTT. It specifies CASSLTGGGDTQYF.

The rearrangement joins TRBV19 to TRBJ1-3; D is uncertain. The V gene lost 7 bases and the J gene lost 3 bases, with 19 bases spanning the gap. Germline CDR1 and CDR2: LNHDA and SQIVND (reference sequence). The CDR3 runs to 16 residues. Written as DNA, the CDR3 is TGTGCCAGTACCTCACTCCCTTCTAGCTATGGAAACACCATATATTTT. The encoded protein is CASTSLPSSYGNTIYF. The entire variable domain, with the rest obtained from reference TRBV19 and TRBJ1-3, is as follows: DGGITQSPKYLFRKEGQNVTLSCEQNLNHDAMYWYRQDPGQGLRLIYYSQIVNDFQKGDIAEGYSVSREKKESFPLTVTSAQKNPTAFYLCASTSLPSSYGNTIYFGEGSWLTVV.